Listed below are T cell receptor beta chains from one sample, sequenced in a study of blood T cell repertoires in COVID-19. Using immunoSEQ multiplex PCR, the repertoire was profiled, and TCRdb retains in-frame clones only, with some absent. The table shows about 50,000 clones, with around 88% occurring only once. The sequenced sample was peripheral blood. The receptors were gathered from a woman aged 55-69 years with acute or convalescent COVID-19. CDR3s include the opening cysteine and the closing phenylalanine or tryptophan. The D gene is left open where the match is weak. Size is stated for part of the rows, as once, few or many counts, or as a class when the clone is expanded.

14 | TRBD1 | TRBJ1-2 | TRBV6-5 | - | TGTGCCAGCAGTACCGGGACAGGCAGGAATGGCTACACCTTC | CASSTGTGRNGYTF
15 | TRBD1 | TRBJ2-1 | TRBV28 | - | TGTGCCAGCAGGCCGGACAGGGTGTCCTACAATGAGCAGTTCTTC | CASRPDRVSYNEQFF
14 | - | TRBJ2-5 | TRBV5-1 | - | TGCGCCAGCAGCCTGGGACACACTCAAGAGACCCAGTACTTC | CASSLGHTQETQYF
15 | - | TRBJ1-5 | TRBV30 | - | TGTGCCTGGAGTGAGGGGTCAGTACACGATCAGCCCCAGCATTTT | CAWSEGSVHDQPQHF
15 | - | TRBJ1-5 | TRBV7-2 | - | TGTGCCAGCAGCTTGGGGGGGGGCCGCAATCAGCCCCAGCATTTT | CASSLGGGRNQPQHF
17 | TRBD1 | TRBJ1-2 | TRBV19 | - | TGTGCCAGTAGTGGAGGGACAGGGAGAGGTTTCAGACATGGCTACACCTTC | CASSGGTGRGFRHGYTF
11 | - | TRBJ1-6 | TRBV2 | - | TGTGCCAGCTCAGGGAACTCACCCCTCCACTTT | CASSGNSPLHF
19 | TRBD2 | TRBJ2-2 | TRBV5-1 | - | TGCGCCAGCAGCCGATACGGGACTAGCGGGACAATAAACACCGGGGAGCTGTTTTTT | CASSRYGTSGTINTGELFF
15 | TRBD1 | TRBJ2-3 | TRBV19 | - | TGTGCCAGTAGTATCTCGTACAGGGGGACAGATACGCAGTATTTT | CASSISYRGTDTQYF
14 | TRBD1 | TRBJ2-7 | TRBV5-6 | - | TGTGCCAGCAGCTGGGGACAGGGGCGCTACGAGCAGTACTTC | CASSWGQGRYEQYF
13 | - | TRBJ2-1 | TRBV5-8 | - | TGTGCCAGCAGCTTGTCGGGGGGCTATGAGCAGTTCTTC | CASSLSGGYEQFF
13 | - | TRBJ1-1 | TRBV19 | - | TGTGCCAGTAGTCGAGCTGTGAACACTGAAGCTTTCTTT | CASSRAVNTEAFF
15 | - | TRBJ1-4 | TRBV30 | few | TGTGCCTGGAATCAGTTCGCGGGAACTAATGAAAAACTGTTTTTT | CAWNQFAGTNEKLFF
18 | TRBD1 | TRBJ2-2 | TRBV29-1 | - | TGCAGCGTTGAAACCGAGACCGGGACAGGGCTTGGAACCGGGGAGCTGTTTTTT | CSVETETGTGLGTGELFF
14 | - | TRBJ2-2 | TRBV30 | - | TGTGCCTGGAGTGTGAGGGATCGGGCCGGGGAGCTGTTTTTT | CAWSVRDRAGELFF
17 | TRBD2 | TRBJ2-7 | TRBV14 | - | TGTGCCAGCAGCCAATGGATAGCGGGCCCCTCGGGCTACGAGCAGTACTTC | CASSQWIAGPSGYEQYF
17 | - | TRBJ2-2 | TRBV21-1 | - | TGTGCCAGCAGCAAAGAAGGGGGCAGACCGAACACCGGGGAGCTGTTTTTT | CASSKEGGRPNTGELFF
16 | TRBD1 | TRBJ1-3 | TRBV2 | few | TGTGCCAGCAGTGAAGGGACAGGGAACTCTGGAAACACCATATATTTT | CASSEGTGNSGNTIYF
19 | TRBD2 | TRBJ2-7 | TRBV28 | - | TGTGCCAGCAGGGCCGTAGGACTAGCGGGAGTCCGAAGCTCCTACGAGCAGTACTTC | CASRAVGLAGVRSSYEQYF
18 | TRBD2 | TRBJ2-1 | TRBV30 | - | TGTGCCTGGAGTGTACAGGGTGTGGGACTAGCGGGAGTCAATGAGCAGTTCTTC | CAWSVQGVGLAGVNEQFF
15 | - | TRBJ1-2 | TRBV7-2 | - | TGTGCCAGCAGCTTAGGGGGAGAAAACTTCGGTGGCTACACCTTC | CASSLGGENFGGYTF
18 | - | TRBJ1-5 | TRBV4-1 | - | TGCGCCAGCAGCCAAGACTATTCACCAGGACAGAACAATCAGCCCCAGCATTTT | CASSQDYSPGQNNQPQHF
13 | - | TRBJ1-6 | TRBV6-6 | once | TGTGCCAGCAGTTACAGGGAGAATTCACCCCTCCACTTT | CASSYRENSPLHF
18 | - | TRBJ2-1 | TRBV18 | - | TGTGCCAGCTCACCACCGTATGGCGGGACGCCCACCGGAGGGGAGCAGTTCTTC | CASSPPYGGTPTGGEQFF
13 | - | TRBJ2-7 | TRBV28 | - | TGTGCCAGCAGTTTCGCAGGTTCCTACGAGCAGTACTTC | CASSFAGSYEQYF
14 | - | TRBJ2-5 | TRBV10-2 | - | TGCGCCAGCAGGAAACGGGGGGCTGAAGAGACCCAGTACTTC | CASRKRGAEETQYF
15 | - | TRBJ1-5 | TRBV28 | once | TGTGCCAGCAGTTTGGGGGGGCTTAGCAATCAGCCCCAGCATTTT | CASSLGGLSNQPQHF
13 | - | TRBJ1-2 | TRBV11-2 | once | TGTGCCAGCAGCTCAGGGAGGTCTCAAGGCTACACCTTC | CASSSGRSQGYTF
18 | - | TRBJ2-2 | TRBV21-1 | - | TGTGCCAGCAGCATCCAAACCGGGACTAACCAGTACACCGGGGAGCTGTTTTTT | CASSIQTGTNQYTGELFF
13 | TRBD1 | TRBJ1-2 | TRBV5-4 | - | TGTGCCAGCAGCCAGACAGGGGGATATGGCTACACCTTC | CASSQTGGYGYTF
17 | TRBD1 | TRBJ1-2 | TRBV7-9 | - | TGTGCCAGCAGCTTAGGCGGGAACAGGGGGCAGAACTATGGCTACACCTTC | CASSLGGNRGQNYGYTF
17 | - | TRBJ2-1 | TRBV18 | - | TGTGCCAGCTCACCACATGAAGCGGGTAGCTCCTACAATGAGCAGTTCTTC | CASSPHEAGSSYNEQFF
15 | - | TRBJ1-1 | TRBV5-4 | once | TGTGCCAGCAGCTTGGGGGGCGCGGAGAACACTGAAGCTTTCTTT | CASSLGGAENTEAFF
15 | TRBD1 | TRBJ1-5 | TRBV10-3 | - | TGTGCCATCAAACAGGACAGGGAGCCGAATCAGCCCCAGCATTTT | CAIKQDREPNQPQHF
16 | TRBD2 | TRBJ2-5 | TRBV4-2 | once | TGTGCCAGCAGCCAAGTCAGGAATAGCGGGGGGGAGACCCAGTACTTC | CASSQVRNSGGETQYF
13 | - | TRBJ2-7 | TRBV5-4 | - | TGTGCCAGCAGCTTGGGACATTGGGCCGAGCAGTACTTC | CASSLGHWAEQYF
15 | - | TRBJ1-3 | TRBV7-2 | - | TGTGCCAGCAGCTCCGGGGCGGTTGGGGGCAACACCATATATTTT | CASSSGAVGGNTIYF
16 | - | TRBJ2-6 | TRBV14 | - | TGTGCCAGCAGCCAACAACTAAGCTCTGGGGCCAACGTCCTGACTTTC | CASSQQLSSGANVLTF
18 | TRBD1 | TRBJ1-1 | TRBV2 | - | TGTGCCAGCAGCCACGTTAGGACAGGGGTTCCCTTAACGGCTGAAGCTTTCTTT | CASSHVRTGVPLTAEAFF
15 | TRBD1 | TRBJ2-1 | TRBV5-1 | few | TGCGCCAGCAGCCATACAGGGGAAAAATACAATGAGCAGTTCTTC | CASSHTGEKYNEQFF
13 | TRBD2 | TRBJ2-5 | TRBV5-1 | - | TGCGCCAGCAGCGTACTAGCGGGGGAGACCCAGTACTTC | CASSVLAGETQYF
14 | TRBD1 | TRBJ1-3 | TRBV5-4 | - | TGTGCCAGCAGCTTGACAGGGGCTGGAAACACCATATATTTT | CASSLTGAGNTIYF
17 | - | TRBJ1-1 | TRBV28 | - | TGTGCCAGCAGACCCCCACTCCGGGGTTGGGATTACACTGAAGCTTTCTTT | CASRPPLRGWDYTEAFF
14 | - | TRBJ2-7 | TRBV6-5 | - | TGTGCCAGCAGGAAGGGACTCTGGAACTACGAGCAGTACTTC | CASRKGLWNYEQYF
15 | - | TRBJ2-5 | TRBV9 | - | TGTGCCAGCAGCGTAGGGTCGAGACAGCAAGAGACCCAGTACTTC | CASSVGSRQQETQYF
15 | - | TRBJ1-3 | TRBV6-5 | once | TGTGCCAGCAGCTATAACAGGGATTCTGGAAACACCATATATTTT | CASSYNRDSGNTIYF
13 | - | TRBJ1-1 | TRBV7-3 | - | TGTGCCAGCAGCCTCGACAGCGACACTGAAGCTTTCTTT | CASSLDSDTEAFF
14 | - | TRBJ2-3 | TRBV27 | - | TGTGCCAGCAGTTTAAAAATCTTAACAGATACGCAGTATTTT | CASSLKILTDTQYF
17 | - | TRBJ1-2 | TRBV12-1 | once | TGTGCCAGCAGCTTTTACGGGGTTCTCCACACTAACTATGGCTACACCTTC | CASSFYGVLHTNYGYTF
16 | - | TRBJ1-1 | TRBV24-1 | - | TGTGCCACCAGTGATTTTTCCGCCATAACAAACACTGAAGCTTTCTTT | CATSDFSAITNTEAFF
16 | TRBD2 | TRBJ2-3 | TRBV11-2 | few | TGTGCCAGCAGCTTAAAAGCTAGCGGAAGCACAGATACGCAGTATTTT | CASSLKASGSTDTQYF
16 | TRBD2 | TRBJ2-5 | TRBV5-1 | - | TGCGCCAGCAGCTTGGGGGTAGCGGGCAGCCAAGAGACCCAGTACTTC | CASSLGVAGSQETQYF